Below, one T cell receptor beta chain is given with its context. Its antigen is undetermined. The entry originates in a study of vaccination and CD4 T cells after COVID-19. The study, taken as a whole, reports: Relatively few convalescent patients and no early post-infection timepoints were analyzed.

The CDR3 is made up of 14 amino acids. Germline-derived CDR1 and CDR2 are KGHSH and LQKENI. Trimming left V 2 bases short and J 0 bases short, with 8 bases between. Treatment denoted: approximately nine-day PBMC culture with coronavirus spike peptide pools or control peptides (ViraFEST assay). Oncomine TCR Beta short-read sequencing was applied to DNA from cultured CD4+ T cells. Cultured CD4+ T cells yielded the extracted genomic DNA. In TCRdb, the PCR reads were re-called with MiXCR into one record per CDR3 protein. The sample has roughly 5,400 distinct CDR3 sequences, about 45% seen once. V usage is TRBV18 and J usage is TRBJ2-7; D is undetermined. Material: CD4+ T cells from blood, cultured in vitro. This TCR came from a human donor who had recovered from COVID-19. The CDR3 is CASSPRSSSYEQYF. The CDR3, as DNA: TGTGCCAGCTCACCAAGATCTAGCTCCTACGAGCAGTACTTC.